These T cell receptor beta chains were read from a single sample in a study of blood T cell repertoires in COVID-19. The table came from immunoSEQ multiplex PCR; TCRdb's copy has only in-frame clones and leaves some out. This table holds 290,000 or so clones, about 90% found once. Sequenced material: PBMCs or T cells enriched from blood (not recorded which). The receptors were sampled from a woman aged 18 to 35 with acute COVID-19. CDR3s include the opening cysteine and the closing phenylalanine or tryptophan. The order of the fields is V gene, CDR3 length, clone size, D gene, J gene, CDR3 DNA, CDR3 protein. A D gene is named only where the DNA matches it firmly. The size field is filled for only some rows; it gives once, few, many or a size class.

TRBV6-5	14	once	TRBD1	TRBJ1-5	TGTGCCAGCGGAGATACAGGGGGGAATCAGCCCCAGCATTTT	CASGDTGGNQPQHF
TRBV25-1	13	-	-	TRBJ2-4	TGTGCCAGCAGGGCCGGGACATCAGAAATTCAGTACTTC	CASRAGTSEIQYF
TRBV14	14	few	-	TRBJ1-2	TGTGCCAGCAGCCAAGATCGGAGCGCCTATGGCTACACCTTC	CASSQDRSAYGYTF
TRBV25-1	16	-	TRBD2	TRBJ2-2	TGTGCCAGCAGTGAATTTAGCGGGAGGTGGACCGGGGAGCTGTTTTTT	CASSEFSGRWTGELFF
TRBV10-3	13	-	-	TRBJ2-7	TGTGCCATCAGGCCCGGCGGGAACTACGAGCAGTACTTC	CAIRPGGNYEQYF
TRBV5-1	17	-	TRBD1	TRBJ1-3	TGCGCCAGCAGCTTCCAAGAACAGGGGGCGTTTAGCCCGACCATATATTTT	CASSFQEQGAFSPTIYF
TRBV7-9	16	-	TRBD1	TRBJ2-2	TGTGCCAGCAGCTTAGCCTGGGACAGCAACACCGGGGAGCTGTTTTTT	CASSLAWDSNTGELFF
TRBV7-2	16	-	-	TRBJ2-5	TGTGCCAGCAGCCTCAGAGGTCAGAGGTACCAAGAGACCCAGTACTTC	CASSLRGQRYQETQYF
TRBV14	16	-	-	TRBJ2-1	TGTGCCAGCAGCCAACCGGACTGGAGCTCCTACAATGAGCAGTTCTTC	CASSQPDWSSYNEQFF
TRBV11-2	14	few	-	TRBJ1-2	TGTGCCAGCAGCTTAGCTTGGGACTCCTATGGCTACACCTTC	CASSLAWDSYGYTF
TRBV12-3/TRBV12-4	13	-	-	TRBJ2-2	TGTGCCAGCAGTTTGGGAGTCTCCGGGGAGCTGTTTTTT	CASSLGVSGELFF
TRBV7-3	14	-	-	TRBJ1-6	-	CASSFGQGHSPLHF
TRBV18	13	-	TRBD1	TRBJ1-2	TGTGCCAGCTCACCCGACAGGGACTATGGCTACACCTTC	CASSPDRDYGYTF
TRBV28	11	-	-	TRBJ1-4	TGTGCCAGCAGTTTTTGGGGGCGACTGTTTTTT	CASSFWGRLFF
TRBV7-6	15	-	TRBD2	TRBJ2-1	TGTGCCAGCAGCTTTATAGCGGGAGCAACCGATGAGCAGTTCTTC	CASSFIAGATDEQFF
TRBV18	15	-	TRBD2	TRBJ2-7	TGTGCCAGCTCATCGGGACTAGCGGAGGTGGACGAGCAGTACTTC	CASSSGLAEVDEQYF
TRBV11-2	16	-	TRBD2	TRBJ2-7	TGTGCCAGCAGCCCTTCCTGGACTAGCGGGAGCTACGAGCAGTACTTC	CASSPSWTSGSYEQYF
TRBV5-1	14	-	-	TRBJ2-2	TGCGCCAGCAGCTTATTTCAGAACACCGGGGAGCTGTTTTTT	CASSLFQNTGELFF
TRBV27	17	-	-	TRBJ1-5	TGTGCCAGCAGTTTCGGTTTACCAGGGGTTGGCAATCAGCCCCAGCATTTT	CASSFGLPGVGNQPQHF
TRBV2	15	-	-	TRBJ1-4	TGTGCCAGCACCGAGCGGGTTCTCGGTAATGAAAAACTGTTTTTT	CASTERVLGNEKLFF
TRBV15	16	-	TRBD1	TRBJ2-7	TGTGCCACCAGCAGAGGGATATCGACAGGGGACCACGAGCAGTACTTC	CATSRGISTGDHEQYF
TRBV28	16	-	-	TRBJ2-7	TGTGCCAGCAAGGGATACGAGCGGGCCCTCTCCTACGAGCAGTACTTC	CASKGYERALSYEQYF
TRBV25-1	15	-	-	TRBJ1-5	TGTGCCAGCAGTGAAGGGTCCGGCGGAGGTCGGCCCCAGCATTTT	CASSEGSGGGRPQHF
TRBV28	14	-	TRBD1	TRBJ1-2	TGTGCCAGCAGCCCCGGGACAGGAGCCTATGGCTACACCTTC	CASSPGTGAYGYTF
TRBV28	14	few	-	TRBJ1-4	TGTGCCAGCATCGAGGGATCAACTAATGAAAAACTGTTTTTT	CASIEGSTNEKLFF
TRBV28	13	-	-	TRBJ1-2	TGTGCCACCGATCGGGAGCTCCCGAGTGGCTACACCTTC	CATDRELPSGYTF
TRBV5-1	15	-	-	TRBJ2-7	TGCGCCAGCAGCCGCCCCGATCGGGAGCGGCGGGAGCAGTACTTC	CASSRPDRERREQYF
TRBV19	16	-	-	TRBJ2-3	TGTGCCAGTAGTATAGTATCCGGTACTTTCACAGATACGCAGTATTTT	CASSIVSGTFTDTQYF
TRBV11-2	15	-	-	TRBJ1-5	TGTGCCAGCAGTCCAACCAATTCCCCACTGCGGCCCCAGCATTTT	CASSPTNSPLRPQHF
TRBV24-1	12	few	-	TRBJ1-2	TGTGCCACCAGTGCAGGGGACTATGGCTACACCTTC	CATSAGDYGYTF
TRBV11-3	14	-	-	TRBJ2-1	TGTGCCAGCAGCTTCCGGGACTCATACAATGAGCAGTTCTTC	CASSFRDSYNEQFF
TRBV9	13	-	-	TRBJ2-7	TGTGCCAGCAGCGTTGTCGGCACGGGCGAGCAGTACTTC	CASSVVGTGEQYF
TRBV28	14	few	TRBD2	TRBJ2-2	TGTGCCAGCACCGAACTAGCGGTCACCGGGGAGCTGTTTTTT	CASTELAVTGELFF
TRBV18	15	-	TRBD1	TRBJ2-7	TGTGCCAGCTCTCACCGGGACAGAGCCTCCTACGAGCAGTACTTC	CASSHRDRASYEQYF
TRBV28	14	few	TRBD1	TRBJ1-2	TGTGCCAGCAGTTCACAAGGACAGGGAAATGGCTACACCTTC	CASSSQGQGNGYTF
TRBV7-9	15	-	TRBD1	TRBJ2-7	TGTGCCAGCAGCTTGGACAGGGGGATTATCTACGAGCAGTACTTC	CASSLDRGIIYEQYF
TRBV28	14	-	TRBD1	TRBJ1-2	TGTGCCAGCAGGCTACAGGGGGCGAGGAGAGGCTACACCTTC	CASRLQGARRGYTF
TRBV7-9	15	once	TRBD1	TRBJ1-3	TGTGCCAGCAGCCCTTCGGGGCAGGGGGCGGACACCATATATTTT	CASSPSGQGADTIYF
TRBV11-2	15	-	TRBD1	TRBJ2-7	TGTGCCAGCAGTTCCCAGGGGGCGAAGCTTTACGAGCAGTACTTC	CASSSQGAKLYEQYF
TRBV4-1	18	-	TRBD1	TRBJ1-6	TGCGCCAGCAGCCAAGTACTATTAGACAGGGACTCATATAGACCCCTCCACTTT	CASSQVLLDRDSYRPLHF
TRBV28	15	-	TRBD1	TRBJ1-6	TGTGCCAGCAGGGGGGGGGACAGGGAGGATTCACCCCTCCACTTT	CASRGGDREDSPLHF
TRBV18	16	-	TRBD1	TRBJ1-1	TGTGCCACCCTAAACAGGGGGCGTTCTGCGAACACTGAAGCTTTCTTT	CATLNRGRSANTEAFF
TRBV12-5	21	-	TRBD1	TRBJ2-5	TGTGCTAGTGGACCACGACCGGGACAGGGCTTTATCCAAACCCCCAAAGAGACCCAGTACTTC	CASGPRPGQGFIQTPKETQYF
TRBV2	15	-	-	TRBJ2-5	TGTGCCAGCAGGAAACGACGGGTACTCCAAGAGACCCAGTACTTC	CASRKRRVLQETQYF
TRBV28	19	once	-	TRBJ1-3	TGTGCCAGCAGTTCTTCTTTCTTGACAGGACAATACTCTGGAAACACCATATATTTT	CASSSSFLTGQYSGNTIYF
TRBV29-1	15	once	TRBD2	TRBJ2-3	TGCAGCGTGGGGACTAGCGGGAGAACCACAGATACGCAGTATTTT	CSVGTSGRTTDTQYF
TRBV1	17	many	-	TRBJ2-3	TGCACCAGCAGCCAAGATAAACTAGCGGGCCACACAGATACGCAGTATTTT	CTSSQDKLAGHTDTQYF
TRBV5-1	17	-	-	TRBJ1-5	TGCGCCAGCAGCTTGGGTACGAGCCACTCTAGCAATCAGCCCCAGCATTTT	CASSLGTSHSSNQPQHF